This T cell receptor (beta chain) was documented in a study of T cells in Graves' hyperthyroidism and ophthalmopathy. RNA transcripts were the template for amplifying TCR beta CDR3 regions. The TCR CDR3 was amplified in a first-round RT-PCR using the HTBI primer set. Via MiXCR, TCRdb re-called the multiplex PCR reads, giving one row per CDR3 protein. The table lists under 700,000 distinct CDR3 sequences, roughly 17% of them singletons, with more than 15% in the top ten. The sample holds many counts of this clonotype. Germline V gives CDR1 DFQATT, CDR2 SNEGSKA (reference sequence). Trimming at V came to 6 bases and at J to 5 bases, leaving 3 bases not matched to a gene. This CDR3 is built from 14 residues.

The chain recombines TRBV20-1 with TRBJ2-1; 14 nucleotides match TRBD2. The clonotype originates from a woman between 18 and 30 years old with Graves' hyperthyroidism. The sample was blood. The CDR3 loop reads CSAMGLAGDNEQFF. CDR3 DNA sequence: TGCAGTGCCATGGGACTAGCGGGAGACAATGAGCAGTTCTTC.